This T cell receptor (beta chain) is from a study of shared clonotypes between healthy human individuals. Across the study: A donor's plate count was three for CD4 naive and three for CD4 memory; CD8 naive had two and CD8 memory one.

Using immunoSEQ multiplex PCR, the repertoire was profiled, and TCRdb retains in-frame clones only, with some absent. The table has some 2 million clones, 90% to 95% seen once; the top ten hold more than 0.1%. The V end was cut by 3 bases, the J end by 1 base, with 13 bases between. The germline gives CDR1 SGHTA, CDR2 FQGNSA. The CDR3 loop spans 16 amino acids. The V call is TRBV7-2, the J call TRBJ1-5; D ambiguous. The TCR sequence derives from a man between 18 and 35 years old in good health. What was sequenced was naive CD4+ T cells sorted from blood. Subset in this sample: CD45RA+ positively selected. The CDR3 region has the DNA TGTGCCAGCAGCTTGGCGGCAGGAGGAAGCAATCAGCCCCAGCATTTT. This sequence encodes CASSLAAGGSNQPQHF.